The 26 T cell receptor beta chains below were found in one sample sequenced in a study of blood T cells in healthy people across ages. Then a second PCR, running about 7 to 11 cycles, was carried out with a sample-barcoded 5' primer and a J-beta primer mix. TCRdb fed the 5' RACE reads into MiXCR, producing one record per CDR3 protein. The sample yields about 970,000 distinct CDR3 sequences, around 54% seen once. Sample: blood. These TCRs come from a woman aged 60 to 75 in good health.

This clonotype was counted between two and nine times. This rearrangement joins TRBV7-3 to TRBJ2-5, with 9 bases identical to TRBD2. This CDR3 is 16 amino acids long. V dropped 2 bases and J dropped 4; count of bases not matched to a gene: 8. Germline-derived CDR1 and CDR2 are SGHTA and FQGTGA. CDR3 in amino acids: CASSLGRGRALETQYF. CDR3 bases: TGTGCCAGCAGCTTAGGTCGCGGGAGGGCCTTAGAGACCCAGTACTTC. Using reference TRBV7-3 and TRBJ2-5 for the parts outside the CDR3, the full variable domain is GAGVSQTPSNKVTEKGKYVELRCDPISGHTALYWYRQSLGQGPEFLIYFQGTGAADDSGLPNDRFFAVRPEGSVSTLKIQRTERGDSAVYLCASSLGRGRALETQYFGPGTRLLVL.

J is TRBJ2-7 and V is TRBV11-1; D tentatively reads TRBD1 or TRBD2 (5 bases each). The V gene lost 3 bases and the J gene lost 4 bases, with 19 bases spanning the gap. Germline V lookup: CDR1 SGHAT, CDR2 FQDESV (reference sequence). The CDR3 length is 16 residues. The chain's CDR3 is CASSFRGTGFNYEQYF. The CDR3 nucleotides are TGTGCCAGCAGCTTCAGAGGGACCGGTTTTAATTACGAGCAGTACTTC.

This clonotype has more than one count but fewer than ten. This sequence joins TRBV10-3 and TRBJ2-3; 8 bases agree with TRBD1. J was trimmed by 2 bases and V by 7 bases; bases with no gene match: 14. CDR3 length equals 17 residues. Germline CDR1 is ENHRY and CDR2 is SYGVKD. The DNA for the CDR3 is TGTGCCATCACCGCGACGGACAGGGCCGGTATCACAGATACGCAGTATTTT. Residues: CAITATDRAGITDTQYF.

About this clonotype itself: A much bigger clone sits one base away, suggesting this may be a read error. This sequence joins TRBV11-3 and TRBJ2-5; 9 bases line up with TRBD1. TRBJ2-7 matches the DNA end more closely, so the J call is doubtful. CDR3 length equals 14 residues. The V gene's germline CDR1 is SGHNT and CDR2 YENEEA. Here the CDR3 DNA reads TGTGCCAGCAGCCCCCGGGACAGGGTTAACGAGCAGTACTTC. Translation gives CASSPRDRVNEQYF.

The chain combines TRBV20-1 with TRBJ2-5; 14 positions match TRBD2. V dropped 3 bases and J dropped 11; count of bases not matched to a gene: 11. The CDR3 extends over 15 amino acids. Germline V CDR1 and CDR2: DFQATT, SNEGSKA (reference sequence). This CDR3 reads CSASGLAGGRGEQYF. The CDR3 DNA is TGCAGTGCTAGCGGACTAGCGGGAGGCCGTGGTGAGCAGTACTTC.

This clonotype appeared a few times. CDR3: CASSQAWVIAGTYEQYF. Here the CDR3 DNA reads TGCGCCAGCAGCCAAGCATGGGTCATAGCGGGAACCTACGAGCAGTACTTC. The chain has TRBV4-1 and TRBJ2-4, with 8 bases matching TRBD2. The closer fit of TRBJ2-7 to the DNA end suggests the J call may be wrong. The CDR3 has 17 amino acids. CDR1 MGHRA and CDR2 YSYEKL come from the germline V gene.

The chain couples TRBV7-9 to TRBJ2-7; D possibly corresponds to TRBD1 (7 bases). CDR3 size: 15 residues. V gave up 7 bases and J gave up 6 bases, with 22 bases separating them. The germline V gene encodes CDR1 SEHNR and CDR2 FQNEAQ (reference sequence). CDR3 bases: TGTGCCAGCATCCCTCGGGGGACAGCGCTGGTCGAGCAGTACTTC. Its translation is CASIPRGTALVEQYF.

This clonotype was recorded at least ten times. The chain couples TRBV27 to TRBJ2-4, with D tentatively TRBD1 (6 bases). Germline-derived CDR1 and CDR2 are MNHEY and SMNVEV (reference sequence). V was cut by 4 bases and J by 8 bases, with 12 bases left in between. The CDR3 is 13 residues long. CDR3 in amino acids: CASSYREGDIQYF. The CDR3 bases are TGTGCCAGCAGTTACAGGGAAGGGGACATTCAGTACTTC.

This clonotype has more than one count but fewer than ten. The rearrangement joins TRBV12-3 or TRBV12-4 to TRBJ1-2, with 10 positions matching TRBD1. V shed 3 bases, J shed 8 bases, and the junction held 9 bases outside the gene matches. CDR3 size: 15 residues. The CDR3 reads CASSLGGQGGLGYTF. The CDR3 nucleotides read TGTGCCAGCAGTTTGGGAGGACAGGGGGGCCTCGGCTACACCTTC.

The sample holds a few counts of this clonotype. The chain combines TRBV30 with TRBJ1-6; 7 bases map to TRBD1. The CDR3 runs to 13 residues. The J segment lost 9 bases and the V segment lost 2 bases, leaving 4 bases of the junction unmatched. Germline CDR1 GTSNPN, CDR2 SVGIG (reference sequence). CDR3 DNA: TGTGCCTGGAGTACAGGGGCTACTTCACCCCTCCACTTT. Encoded protein: CAWSTGATSPLHF.

The CDR3 loop reads CATSDLRTTSGNYNEQFF. The CDR3 coding sequence is TGTGCCACCAGTGATTTGCGAACGACTAGCGGGAATTACAATGAGCAGTTCTTC. The chain is built from TRBV24-1 and TRBJ2-1; TRBD2 matches at 11 bases. The V gene's germline CDR1 is KGHDR and CDR2 SFDVKD. Unmatched junction bases numbered 7, after V lost 0 bases and J lost 4 bases. CDR3 length: 18 residues.

About this clonotype itself: A much larger clone sits a single nucleotide away, making a read error possible. CDR3 in amino acids: CSVPPAGGPETQYF. The CDR3 nucleotides read TGCAGCGTACCTCCGGCAGGGGGTCCAGAGACCCAGTACTTC. V gene TRBV29-1 combines with J gene TRBJ2-7, with 7 bases aligning to TRBD1. The J call may be mistaken, given a closer DNA end match to TRBJ2-5. Germline CDR1 is SQVTM and CDR2 is ANQGSEA. The CDR3 extends over 14 amino acids.

About this clonotype: Relative to the germline gene, one junction end is altered; a read error may explain this. CDR3 amino acids: CSAESGPQVYVQYF. The CDR3 region has the DNA TGCAGTGCTGAGTCGGGACCTCAAGTTTACGTGCAGTACTTC. This rearrangement joins TRBV20-1 to TRBJ2-1; the D call may be TRBD1 or TRBD2 (5 bases each). The DNA end is more similar to TRBJ2-7, so the J call may be wrong. The CDR3 sequence is 14 residues long. CDR1 is DFQATT, CDR2 SNEGSKA, per germline (reference sequence).

The chain is built from TRBV4-2 and TRBJ2-1, with 8 bases fitting TRBD1. CDR1 is LGHNA, CDR2 YNFKEQ, per germline. Trimming at V came to 5 bases and at J to 9 bases, leaving 12 bases not matched to a gene. The CDR3 is made up of 15 amino acids. The CDR3 loop reads CASSGMDRDYSEQFF. The CDR3 DNA reads TGTGCCAGCAGCGGAATGGACAGGGATTATAGTGAGCAGTTCTTC.

The V and J genes are TRBV28 and TRBJ1-5; D is uncertain. V was clipped by 3 bases and J by 15 bases, with 15 bases between them. The CDR3 sequence is 12 residues long. The germline CDR1 and CDR2 sequences are MDHEN and SYDVKM. The CDR3 coding sequence is TGTGCCAGCAGTTTTTTAAGACGTGGATGGCATTTT. Protein: CASSFLRRGWHF. Combining the CDR3 with reference TRBV28 and TRBJ1-5 gives the whole variable domain DVKVTQSSRYLVKRTGEKVFLECVQDMDHENMFWYRQDPGLGLRLIYFSYDVKMKEKGDIPEGYSVSREKKERFSLILESASTNQTSMYLCASSFLRRGWHFGDGTRLSIL.

V and J are TRBV7-9 and TRBJ1-5; D possibly corresponds to TRBD1 (6 bases). The CDR3 spans 13 residues. Germline assignment: CDR1 SEHNR and CDR2 FQNEAQ (reference sequence). V lost 5 bases and J 4 bases, leaving 9 bases between the germline ends. CDR3: CASSNTGNQPQHF. The DNA of the CDR3 is TGTGCCAGCAGCAATACAGGGAATCAGCCCCAGCATTTT.

The chain couples TRBV3-1 to TRBJ2-5, with a weak D call TRBD2 (7 bases). Trimming stripped 4 bases from V and 1 base from J, with 13 bases between. The length of the CDR3 is 15 residues. Germline loops: CDR1 LGHDT, CDR2 YNNKEL (reference sequence). The CDR3 loop reads CASSRRGTSQETQYF. CDR3 coding DNA: TGTGCCAGCAGCCGGCGGGGGACATCCCAAGAGACCCAGTACTTC.

This clonotype was picked up a small number of times. This chain connects TRBV7-2 to TRBJ2-5; D unclear. Trimming shortened V by 4 bases and J by 4 bases, and 7 bases separated the two germline ends. This CDR3 is built from 12 residues. Per the germline V gene, CDR1 is SGHTA and CDR2 is FQGNSA. CDR3 in DNA: TGTGCCAGCAGCTCTCAACGAGAGACCCAGTACTTC. Translation gives CASSSQRETQYF.

This chain joins TRBV12-3 or TRBV12-4 and TRBJ2-1; possibly TRBD2 for D (8 bases). The length of the CDR3 is 15 residues. V was pared by 5 bases and J by 5 bases, with 16 bases between. The CDR3 here is CASSHRGAGDNEQFF. Here the CDR3 DNA reads TGTGCCAGCAGTCACAGGGGAGCGGGAGACAATGAGCAGTTCTTC.

The chain employs TRBV18 and TRBJ2-4; D gene ambiguous. Deletions cut 4 bases from V and 1 base from J, with 5 bases between. The germline gives CDR1 KGHSH, CDR2 LQKENI. The CDR3 is made up of 13 amino acids. CDR3 amino acids: CASSQGAKNIQYF. CDR3 nucleotide sequence: TGTGCCAGCTCACAAGGTGCCAAAAACATTCAGTACTTC.

This rearrangement joins TRBV6-4 to TRBJ2-3; D call uncertain. Trimming shortened V by 3 bases and J by 5 bases, and 9 bases separated the two germline ends. From germline, CDR1 is MRHNA and CDR2 SNTAGT. The CDR3 runs to 13 residues. In DNA form, the CDR3 reads TGTGCCAGCAGTGATAGCACCCAAGATACGCAGTATTTT. Amino acid sequence: CASSDSTQDTQYF.

The chain joins TRBV7-9 to TRBJ2-7; D perhaps matches TRBD2 (6 bases). The J call is uncertain, as TRBJ2-5 better fits the DNA end. This CDR3 comprises 15 residues. The V gene's germline CDR1 is SEHNR and CDR2 FQNEAQ (reference sequence). The CDR3 spells CASGAGLGPDRTQYF. CDR3 in DNA: TGTGCCAGCGGGGCGGGGTTGGGTCCCGACCGGACCCAGTACTTC.

The gene calls are TRBV29-1 and TRBJ2-1, with a possible D match to TRBD1 (6 bases). CDR1 is SQVTM and CDR2 is ANQGSEA in the germline V gene. V shed 4 bases and J shed 3 bases, with 13 bases lying between them. The CDR3 is made up of 14 amino acids. The CDR3 reads CSVATTGNYNEQFF. Here the CDR3 DNA reads TGCAGCGTTGCTACGACAGGAAACTACAATGAGCAGTTCTTC.

V and J are TRBV7-9 and TRBJ1-1; perhaps TRBD1 as D (5 bases). The CDR3 totals 20 residues. CDR1 is SEHNR and CDR2 is FQNEAQ in the germline V gene (reference sequence). Trimming stripped 5 bases from V and 5 bases from J, with 33 bases between. CDR3 protein: CASSPPPWYRGQRGPTEAFF. The CDR3 DNA sequence: TGTGCCAGCAGCCCACCTCCTTGGTATCGGGGCCAAAGGGGACCAACTGAAGCTTTCTTT.

This clonotype was detected only a few times. This rearrangement joins TRBV28 to TRBJ2-3, with 11 nucleotides matching TRBD2. This CDR3 has 15 amino acids. CDR1 MDHEN and CDR2 SYDVKM come from the germline V gene. V trimming: 5 bases; J trimming: 3 bases; junction bases outside the gene matches: 4. Written as DNA, the CDR3 is TGTGCCAGCAGTAGACTAGCGGGATTAACAGATACGCAGTATTTT. Translating gives CASSRLAGLTDTQYF.

This chain links TRBV12-3 or TRBV12-4 with TRBJ2-7; D not certain. V was pared by 3 bases and J by 5 bases, with 8 bases between. The CDR3 is 12 amino acids. The CDR3 bases are TGTGCCAGCAGTTTTTATATGGACGAGCAGTACTTC. It codes for CASSFYMDEQYF.